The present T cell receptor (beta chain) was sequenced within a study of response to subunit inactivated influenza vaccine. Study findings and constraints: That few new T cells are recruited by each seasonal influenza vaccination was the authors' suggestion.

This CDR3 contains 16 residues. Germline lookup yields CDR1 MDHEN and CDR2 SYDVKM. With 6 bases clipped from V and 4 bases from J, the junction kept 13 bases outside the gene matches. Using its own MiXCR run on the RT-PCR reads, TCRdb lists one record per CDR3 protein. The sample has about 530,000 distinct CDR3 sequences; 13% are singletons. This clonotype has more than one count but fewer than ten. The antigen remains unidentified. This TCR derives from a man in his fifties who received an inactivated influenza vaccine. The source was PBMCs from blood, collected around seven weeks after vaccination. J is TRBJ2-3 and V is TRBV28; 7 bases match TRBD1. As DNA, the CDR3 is TGTGCCAGCAGCGGTTCGACAGGGAAGTACGCAGATACGCAGTATTTT. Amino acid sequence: CASSGSTGKYADTQYF.